This T cell receptor (beta chain) derives from a study of T cell responses to AZD1222 COVID-19 vaccine. This CDR3 has 18 amino acids. CDR1 is SGHTA, CDR2 FQGNSA, per germline. The V and J ends lost 1 base and 6 bases, in that order; junction bases with no gene match: 14. Study findings and constraints: Vaccination with two AZD1222 doses was followed by a rise in Spike-specific TCR breadth and depth. Seropositive status at baseline applied to only five to seven AZD1222 recipients. Repertoires were sampled only after the peak T cell response.

Generated by immunoSEQ multiplex PCR, the TCRdb table keeps only in-frame clones and is missing some. The sample holds 140,000 to 150,000 clones, over 75% seen once. For this clone: No antigen is known for it.

Here the sequenced sample was peripheral blood, taken on day 0 of AZD1222 vaccination. This chain connects TRBV7-2 to TRBJ2-3, with TRBD2 identical over 9 bases. The source is an adult in good health. CDR3 region: CASSLESRLAGFSDTQYF. The CDR3 DNA follows: TGTGCCAGCAGCTTAGAGTCCCGGCTAGCGGGGTTCTCCGATACGCAGTATTTT. Full variable domain (outside the CDR3, taken from reference TRBV7-2 and TRBJ2-3): GAGVSQSPSNKVTEKGKDVELRCDPISGHTALYWYRQSLGQGLEFLIYFQGNSAPDKSGLPSDRFSAERTGGSVSTLTIQRTQQEDSAVYLCASSLESRLAGFSDTQYFGPGTRLTVL.